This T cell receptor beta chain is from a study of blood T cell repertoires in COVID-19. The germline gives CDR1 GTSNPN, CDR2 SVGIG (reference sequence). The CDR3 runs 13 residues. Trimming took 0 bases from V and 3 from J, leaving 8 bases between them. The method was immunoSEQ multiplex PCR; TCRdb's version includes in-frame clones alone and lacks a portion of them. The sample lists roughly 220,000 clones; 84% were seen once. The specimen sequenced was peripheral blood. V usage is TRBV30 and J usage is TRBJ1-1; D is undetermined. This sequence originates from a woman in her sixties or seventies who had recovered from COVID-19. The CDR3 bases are TGTGCCTGGAGTGTAGGGAGATACACTGAAGCTTTCTTT. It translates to CAWSVGRYTEAFF.